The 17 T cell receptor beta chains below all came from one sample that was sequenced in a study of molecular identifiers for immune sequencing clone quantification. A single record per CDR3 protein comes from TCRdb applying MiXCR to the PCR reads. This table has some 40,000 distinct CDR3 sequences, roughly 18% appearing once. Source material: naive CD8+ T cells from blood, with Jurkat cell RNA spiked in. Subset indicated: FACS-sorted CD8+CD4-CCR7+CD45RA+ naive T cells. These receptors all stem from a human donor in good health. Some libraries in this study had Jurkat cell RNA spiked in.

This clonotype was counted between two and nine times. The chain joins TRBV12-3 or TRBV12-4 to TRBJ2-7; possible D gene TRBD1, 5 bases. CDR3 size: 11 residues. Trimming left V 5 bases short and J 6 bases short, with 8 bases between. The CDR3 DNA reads TGTGCCAGCAGTCCAGGGTTCGAGCAGTACTTC. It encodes CASSPGFEQYF.

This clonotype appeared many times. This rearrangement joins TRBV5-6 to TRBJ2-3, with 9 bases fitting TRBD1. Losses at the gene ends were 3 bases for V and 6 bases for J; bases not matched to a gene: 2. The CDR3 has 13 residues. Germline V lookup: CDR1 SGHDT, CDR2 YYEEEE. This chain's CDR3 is CASSWGQGDTQYF. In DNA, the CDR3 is TGTGCCAGCAGCTGGGGACAGGGTGATACGCAGTATTTT.

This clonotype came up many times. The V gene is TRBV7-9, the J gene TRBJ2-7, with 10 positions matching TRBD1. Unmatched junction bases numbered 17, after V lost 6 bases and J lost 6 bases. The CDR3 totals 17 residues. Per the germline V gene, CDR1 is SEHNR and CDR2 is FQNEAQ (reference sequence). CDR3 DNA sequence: TGTGCCAGCAGTAATAGAATAGGACAGGGGGATCCCTGCGAGCAGTACTTC. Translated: CASSNRIGQGDPCEQYF.

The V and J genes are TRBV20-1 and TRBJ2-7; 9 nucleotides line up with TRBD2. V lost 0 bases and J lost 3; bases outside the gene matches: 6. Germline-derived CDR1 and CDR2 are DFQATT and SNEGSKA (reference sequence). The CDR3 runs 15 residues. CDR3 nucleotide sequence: TGCAGTGCTAGAGATACGCCTAGCGGGATCTACGAGCAGTACTTC. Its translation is CSARDTPSGIYEQYF.

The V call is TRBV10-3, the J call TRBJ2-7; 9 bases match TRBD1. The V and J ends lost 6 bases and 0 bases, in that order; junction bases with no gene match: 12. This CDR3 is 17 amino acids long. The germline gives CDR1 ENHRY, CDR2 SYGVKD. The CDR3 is CAIRRDRDRRSSYEQYF. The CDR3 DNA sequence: TGTGCCATCAGACGGGACAGGGATCGTCGGAGCTCCTACGAGCAGTACTTC.

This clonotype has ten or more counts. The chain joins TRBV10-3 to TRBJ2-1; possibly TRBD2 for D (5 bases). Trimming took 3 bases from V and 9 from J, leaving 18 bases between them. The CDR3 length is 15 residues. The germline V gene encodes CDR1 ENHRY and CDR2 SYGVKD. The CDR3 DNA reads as TGTGCCATCAGTGAAGAGCGGTACCCCCCCAGTGAGCAGTTCTTC. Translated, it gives CAISEERYPPSEQFF.

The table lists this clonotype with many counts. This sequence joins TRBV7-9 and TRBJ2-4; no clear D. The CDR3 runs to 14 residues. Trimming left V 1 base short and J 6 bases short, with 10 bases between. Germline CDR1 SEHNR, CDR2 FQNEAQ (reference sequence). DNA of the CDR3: TGTGCCAGCAGCTTAGTGGACGCGGTAAACATTCAGTACTTC. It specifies CASSLVDAVNIQYF.

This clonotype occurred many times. CDR3 in amino acids: CASSIGWDRTYNEQFF. The CDR3, as DNA: TGTGCCAGTAGTATAGGGTGGGACAGAACCTACAATGAGCAGTTCTTC. J is TRBJ2-1 and V is TRBV19, with 7 bases lining up with TRBD1. This CDR3 spans 16 amino acids. The germline CDR1 and CDR2 sequences are LNHDA and SQIVND (reference sequence). After removal of 1 base from V and 2 bases from J, the junction contained 5 bases not matched to a gene.

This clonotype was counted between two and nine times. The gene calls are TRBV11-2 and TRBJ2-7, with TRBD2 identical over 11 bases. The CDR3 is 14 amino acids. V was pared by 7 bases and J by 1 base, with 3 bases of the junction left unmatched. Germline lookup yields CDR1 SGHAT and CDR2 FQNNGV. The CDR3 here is CASTLAGGSYEQYF. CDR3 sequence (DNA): TGTGCCAGCACCCTAGCGGGAGGATCCTACGAGCAGTACTTC.

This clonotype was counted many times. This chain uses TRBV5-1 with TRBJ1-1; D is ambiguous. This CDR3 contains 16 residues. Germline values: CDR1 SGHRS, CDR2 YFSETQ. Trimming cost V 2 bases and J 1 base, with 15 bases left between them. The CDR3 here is CASSLTRQRKNTEAFF. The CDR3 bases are TGCGCCAGCAGCTTAACGAGACAACGGAAGAACACTGAAGCTTTCTTT. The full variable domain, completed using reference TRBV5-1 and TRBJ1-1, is KAGVTQTPRYLIKTRGQQVTLSCSPISGHRSVSWYQQTPGQGLQFLFEYFSETQRNKGNFPGRFSGRQFSNSRSEMNVSTLELGDSALYLCASSLTRQRKNTEAFFGQGTRLTVV.

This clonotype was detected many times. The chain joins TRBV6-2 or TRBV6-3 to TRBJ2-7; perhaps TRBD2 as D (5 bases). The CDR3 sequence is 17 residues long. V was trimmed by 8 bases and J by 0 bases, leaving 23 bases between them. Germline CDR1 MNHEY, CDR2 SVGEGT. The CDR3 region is CASVFVLAHSSSYEQYF. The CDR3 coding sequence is TGTGCCAGCGTTTTCGTTCTAGCCCACTCGAGCTCCTACGAGCAGTACTTC.

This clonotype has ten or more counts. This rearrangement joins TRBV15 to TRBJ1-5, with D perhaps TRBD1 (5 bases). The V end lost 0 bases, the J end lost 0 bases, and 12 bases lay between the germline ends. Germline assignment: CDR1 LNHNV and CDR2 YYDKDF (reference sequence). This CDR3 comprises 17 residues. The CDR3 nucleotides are TGTGCCACCAGCAGAGACCCGACAGTTTATAGCAATCAGCCCCAGCATTTT. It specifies CATSRDPTVYSNQPQHF.

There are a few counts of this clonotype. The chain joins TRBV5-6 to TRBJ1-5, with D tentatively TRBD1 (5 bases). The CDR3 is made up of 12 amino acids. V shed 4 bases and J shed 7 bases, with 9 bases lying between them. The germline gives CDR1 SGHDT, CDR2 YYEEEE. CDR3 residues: CASSNRQQPQHF. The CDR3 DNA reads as TGTGCCAGCAGCAACCGACAGCAGCCCCAGCATTTT.

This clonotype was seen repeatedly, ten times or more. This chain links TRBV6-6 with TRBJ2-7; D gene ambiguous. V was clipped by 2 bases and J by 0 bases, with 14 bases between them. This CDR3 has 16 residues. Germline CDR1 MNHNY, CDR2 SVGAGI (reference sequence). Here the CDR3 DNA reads TGTGCCAGCAGTTACACACCGGAGCGATTCTCCTACGAGCAGTACTTC. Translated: CASSYTPERFSYEQYF.

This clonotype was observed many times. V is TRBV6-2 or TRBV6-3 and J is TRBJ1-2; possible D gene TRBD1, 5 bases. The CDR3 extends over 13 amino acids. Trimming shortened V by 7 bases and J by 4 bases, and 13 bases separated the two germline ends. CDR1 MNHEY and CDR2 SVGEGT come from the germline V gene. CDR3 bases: TGTGCCAGCACCGGAACTGGGGGCTATGGCTACACCTTC. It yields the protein CASTGTGGYGYTF.

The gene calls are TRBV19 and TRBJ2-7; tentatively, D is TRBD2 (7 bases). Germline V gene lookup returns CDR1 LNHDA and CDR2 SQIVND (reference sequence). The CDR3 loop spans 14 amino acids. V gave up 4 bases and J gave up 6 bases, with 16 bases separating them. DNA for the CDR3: TGTGCCAGTAGTACTAGCGGAAGGGGGAGCGAGCAGTACTTC. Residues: CASSTSGRGSEQYF.

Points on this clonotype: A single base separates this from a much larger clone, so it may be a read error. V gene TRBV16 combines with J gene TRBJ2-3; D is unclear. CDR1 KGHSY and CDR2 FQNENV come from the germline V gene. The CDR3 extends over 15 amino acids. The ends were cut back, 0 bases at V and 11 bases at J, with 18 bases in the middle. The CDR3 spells CASSQSGRIYHMQYF. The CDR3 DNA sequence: TGTGCCAGCAGCCAATCTGGGCGGATATATCATATGCAGTATTTT. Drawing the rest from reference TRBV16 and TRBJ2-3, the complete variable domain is GEEVAQTPKHLVRGEGQKAKLYCAPIKGHSYVFWYQQVLKNEFKFLISFQNENVFDETGMPKERFSAKCLPNSPCSLEIQATKLEDSAVYFCASSQSGRIYHMQYFGPGTRLTVL.